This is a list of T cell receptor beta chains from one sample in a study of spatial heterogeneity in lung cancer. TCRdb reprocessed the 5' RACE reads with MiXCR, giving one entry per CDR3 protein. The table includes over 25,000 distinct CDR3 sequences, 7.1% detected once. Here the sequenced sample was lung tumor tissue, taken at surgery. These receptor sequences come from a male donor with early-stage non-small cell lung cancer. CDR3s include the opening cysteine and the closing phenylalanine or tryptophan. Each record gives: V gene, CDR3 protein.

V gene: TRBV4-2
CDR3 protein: CASSQKVAGGPNEQFF

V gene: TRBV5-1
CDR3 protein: CASSLDFPGQTEAFF

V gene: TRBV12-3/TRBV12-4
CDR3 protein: CASSLWGEGKNIQYF

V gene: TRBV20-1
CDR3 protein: CSARASGGIQETQYF

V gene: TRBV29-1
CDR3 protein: CSVNEKGFSNEQFF

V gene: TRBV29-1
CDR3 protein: CSVTGTGGLSYEQYF

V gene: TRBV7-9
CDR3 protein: CASSFPGRKNEQFF

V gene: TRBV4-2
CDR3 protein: CASSVSWNTEAFF

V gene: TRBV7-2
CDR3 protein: CASSLVGGVANVLTF

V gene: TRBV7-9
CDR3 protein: CASSLGTLNEKLFF

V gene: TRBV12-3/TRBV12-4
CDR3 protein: CASSFKEDQPQHF

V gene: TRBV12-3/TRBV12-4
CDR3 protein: CASRRNTEAFF

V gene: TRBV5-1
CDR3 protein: CASSSGQGAYEQYF

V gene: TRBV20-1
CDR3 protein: CSARKMTNAYNYGYTF

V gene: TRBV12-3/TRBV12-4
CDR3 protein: CASSLATGRTDTQYF

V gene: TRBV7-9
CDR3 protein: CASSLVLDEQFF

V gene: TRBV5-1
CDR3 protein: CASSLVADSYNEQFF

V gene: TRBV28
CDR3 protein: CASILDRWGEVAQHF

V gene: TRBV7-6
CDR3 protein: CASSRGLAGATDTQYF

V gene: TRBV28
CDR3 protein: CASSFLQGANYGYTF

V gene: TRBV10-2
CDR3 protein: CASSRQSMNTEAFF

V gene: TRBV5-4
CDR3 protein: CASSRGRGDTEAFF

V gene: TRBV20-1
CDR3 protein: CSASGPQLYNEQFF

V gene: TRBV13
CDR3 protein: CASSLASMGNEKLFF

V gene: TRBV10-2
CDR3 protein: CASSESLQAGGFTDTQYF

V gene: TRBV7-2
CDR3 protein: CASSLTKGFYTGELFF

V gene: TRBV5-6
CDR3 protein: CASSLAGGQETQYF

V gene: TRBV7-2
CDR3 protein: CASSVDYSEAFF

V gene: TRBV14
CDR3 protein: CASSQAPGWGDNLHF

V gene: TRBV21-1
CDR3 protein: CASSLRLREGNIQYF

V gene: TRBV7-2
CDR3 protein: CASSLGGGRFNYGYTF

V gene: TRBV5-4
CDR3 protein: CASSLSGDDEKLFF

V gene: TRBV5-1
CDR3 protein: CASSLASAGGSYEQYF

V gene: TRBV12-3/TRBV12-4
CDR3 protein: CASSSRDRNNGYTF

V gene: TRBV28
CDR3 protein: CASSPPNSPLHF

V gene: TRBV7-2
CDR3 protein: CASSLQPWDTEAFF

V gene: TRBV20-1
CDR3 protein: CSARDLVSGVEAFF

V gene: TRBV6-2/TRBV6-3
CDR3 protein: CASSPQHPSSGANVLTF

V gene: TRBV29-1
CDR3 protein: CSVEPLASGELFF

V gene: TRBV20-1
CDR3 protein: CSARVPGAFNQPQHF

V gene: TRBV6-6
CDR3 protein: CASSLTVETIYF